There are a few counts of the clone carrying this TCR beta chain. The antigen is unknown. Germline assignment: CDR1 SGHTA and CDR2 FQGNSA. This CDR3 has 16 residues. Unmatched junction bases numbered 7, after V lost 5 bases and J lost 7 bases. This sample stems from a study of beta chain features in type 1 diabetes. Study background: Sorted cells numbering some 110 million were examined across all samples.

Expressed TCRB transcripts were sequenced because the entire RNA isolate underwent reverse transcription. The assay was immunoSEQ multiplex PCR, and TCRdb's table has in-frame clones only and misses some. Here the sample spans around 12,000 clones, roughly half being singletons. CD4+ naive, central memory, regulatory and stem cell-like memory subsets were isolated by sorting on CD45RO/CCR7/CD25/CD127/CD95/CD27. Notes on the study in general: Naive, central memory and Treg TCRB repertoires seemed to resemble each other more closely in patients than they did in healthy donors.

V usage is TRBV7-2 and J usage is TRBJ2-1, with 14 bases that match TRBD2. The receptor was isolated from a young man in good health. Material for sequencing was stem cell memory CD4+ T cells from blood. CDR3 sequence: CASSQTSGGAWNEQFF. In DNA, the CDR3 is TGTGCCAGCAGCCAGACTAGCGGGGGGGCTTGGAATGAGCAGTTCTTC. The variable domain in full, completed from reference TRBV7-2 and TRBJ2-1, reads GAGVSQSPSNKVTEKGKDVELRCDPISGHTALYWYRQSLGQGLEFLIYFQGNSAPDKSGLPSDRFSAERTGGSVSTLTIQRTQQEDSAVYLCASSQTSGGAWNEQFFGPGTRLTVL.